These 29 T cell receptor beta chains were sequenced from one sample in a study of cytomegalovirus exposure and HLA in healthy donors. Using immunoSEQ multiplex PCR, the repertoire was profiled, and TCRdb retains in-frame clones only, with some absent. The table lists some 80,000 clones, 90% to 96% of them singletons. Sequencing was carried out using PBMCs. The source is a man between 18 and 35 years old in good health and CMV-seropositive.

The chain has TRBV5-1 and TRBJ1-4, with D maybe TRBD1 (6 bases). The germline gives CDR1 SGHRS, CDR2 YFSETQ. The CDR3 is 14 amino acids. V lost 0 bases, J lost 5 bases, and 8 bases lay in between. DNA of the CDR3: TGCGCCAGCAGCTTGGAACAGGGAAATGAAAAACTGTTTTTT. Its translation: CASSLEQGNEKLFF.

This chain uses TRBV15 with TRBJ2-4, with 8 bases aligning to TRBD2. This CDR3 spans 12 amino acids. Germline CDR1 and CDR2: LNHNV and YYDKDF (reference sequence). V lost 0 bases to trimming and J lost 15 bases; unmatched junction nucleotides: 4. The CDR3 coding sequence is TGTGCCACCAGCAGAGAGGGCGGACTAGCGTACTTC. This sequence encodes CATSREGGLAYF.

This sequence joins TRBV5-1 and TRBJ1-6; tentatively, D is TRBD1 (6 bases). Germline V lookup: CDR1 SGHRS, CDR2 YFSETQ. The CDR3 consists of 14 residues. V was pared by 1 base and J by 7 bases, with 9 bases between. The CDR3 loop reads CASSLTGLNSPLHF. CDR3 sequence (DNA): TGCGCCAGCAGCTTGACAGGGCTGAATTCACCCCTCCACTTT.

This clone was counted once. This sequence joins TRBV4-1 and TRBJ2-4; possible D gene TRBD1, 6 bases. Trimming took 4 bases from V and 7 from J, leaving 14 bases between them. This CDR3 is built from 14 residues. Per germline, CDR1 MGHRA and CDR2 YSYEKL. CDR3 coding DNA: TGCGCCAGCAGCCGGGGACAAGCCGATAACATTCAGTACTTC. Protein sequence: CASSRGQADNIQYF.

V gene TRBV29-1 combines with J gene TRBJ1-1; D possibly corresponds to TRBD1 (6 bases). This CDR3 has 14 amino acids. The V end lost 4 bases, the J end lost 0 bases, and 12 bases lay between the germline ends. The germline CDR1 and CDR2 sequences are SQVTM and ANQGSEA. CDR3 nucleotides: TGCAGCGTTGGGGGGCAGGCTGTGAACACTGAAGCTTTCTTT. It yields the protein CSVGGQAVNTEAFF.

This chain connects TRBV27 to TRBJ2-1; 11 bases fit TRBD2. Losses at the gene ends were 2 bases for V and 4 bases for J; bases not matched to a gene: 1. In germline, CDR1 is MNHEY, CDR2 SMNVEV (reference sequence). CDR3 size: 15 residues. CDR3 sequence (DNA): TGTGCCAGCAGTTTAACTAGCGGGAGATACAATGAGCAGTTCTTC. It specifies CASSLTSGRYNEQFF.

This clone was recorded only once. The chain links TRBV25-1 to TRBJ2-7; 7 bases map to TRBD1. In germline, CDR1 is MGHDK, CDR2 SYGVNS. The trim removed 1 base at V and 1 base at J, leaving 10 bases unmatched. CDR3 size: 17 residues. In DNA form, the CDR3 reads TGTGCCAGCAGTGAATTGATCGGGACAGCAAAATCCTACGAGCAGTACTTC. It codes for CASSELIGTAKSYEQYF.

The CDR3: CASSGTSGIGNEQFF. Here the CDR3 DNA reads TGCGCCAGCAGCGGTACTAGCGGGATTGGCAATGAGCAGTTCTTC. The chain couples TRBV5-1 to TRBJ2-1, with 10 nucleotides matching TRBD2. V shed 4 bases, J shed 6 bases, and the junction held 7 bases outside the gene matches. From germline, CDR1 is SGHRS and CDR2 YFSETQ. This CDR3 region has 15 residues.

The rearrangement links TRBV30 to TRBJ2-1; D is undetermined. The CDR3 is made up of 14 amino acids. In germline, CDR1 is GTSNPN, CDR2 SVGIG (reference sequence). Trimming stripped 0 bases from V and 5 bases from J, with 11 bases between. CDR3 nucleotide sequence: TGTGCCTGGAGTGTACCGGCGGTAAACAATGAGCAGTTCTTC. This codes for CAWSVPAVNNEQFF.

This clone was found once. The V gene is TRBV6-5, the J gene TRBJ1-1; no clear D. The V and J ends lost 5 bases and 6 bases respectively, with 19 bases between them. The germline V gene has CDR1 MNHEY and CDR2 SVGAGI. The CDR3 runs 15 residues. The DNA of the CDR3 is TGTGCCAGCAGTCCCGGCGCCGGGGTAATGGCTGAAGCTTTCTTT. Encoded protein: CASSPGAGVMAEAFF.

The chain employs TRBV7-8 and TRBJ2-7; D is undetermined. V shed 1 base and J shed 3 bases, with 10 bases lying between them. The CDR3 sequence is 14 residues long. Germline loops: CDR1 SGHVS, CDR2 FQNEAQ. CDR3 in amino acids: CASSLEAAVYEQYF. The CDR3 DNA reads as TGTGCCAGCAGCTTAGAAGCCGCCGTCTACGAGCAGTACTTC.

This clone came up once. The rearrangement joins TRBV2 to TRBJ2-2; tentatively, D is TRBD2 (5 bases). Germline CDR1 SNHLY, CDR2 FYNNEI. The CDR3 has 18 residues. Trimming took 4 bases from V and 0 from J, leaving 18 bases between them. CDR3 in amino acids: CASSVVKLGVANTGELFF. CDR3 nucleotide sequence: TGTGCCAGCAGTGTGGTCAAATTGGGAGTAGCGAACACCGGGGAGCTGTTTTTT.

This clone was picked up a small number of times. The rearrangement joins TRBV7-6 to TRBJ2-7; TRBD2 matches at 11 bases. The CDR3 consists of 15 residues. The trim removed 1 base at V and 6 bases at J, leaving 5 bases unmatched. The germline V gene encodes CDR1 SGHVS and CDR2 FNYEAQ. For the CDR3, the DNA is TGTGCCAGCAGCTTAGAGCTAGCGGGAGGATCCGAGCAGTACTTC. Protein: CASSLELAGGSEQYF.

As for this clone: An end of the junction does not agree with germline; a read error may underlie this. V is TRBV29-1 and J is TRBJ2-1; possibly TRBD2 for D (7 bases). Germline-derived CDR1 and CDR2 are SQVTM and ANQGSEA. The CDR3 runs to 13 residues. Written as DNA, the CDR3 is TGCAGCGTTACCGAGGGGGGGGCGGGACTCTGGGTCTTC. This encodes CSVTEGGAGLWVF.

The rearrangement links TRBV4-1 to TRBJ1-1; 9 bases line up with TRBD1. Germline-derived CDR1 and CDR2 are MGHRA and YSYEKL. Trimming at V came to 5 bases and at J to 4 bases, leaving 11 bases not matched to a gene. This CDR3 is built from 16 residues. The CDR3 sequence is CASSTGTGTLGTEAFF. The CDR3 bases are TGCGCCAGCAGCACCGGGACAGGGACATTGGGCACTGAAGCTTTCTTT.

V usage is TRBV30 and J usage is TRBJ2-4, with TRBD1 matching 10 bases. Germline CDR1 GTSNPN, CDR2 SVGIG (reference sequence). The length of the CDR3 is 19 residues. Trimming at V came to 0 bases and at J to 2 bases, leaving 13 bases not matched to a gene. The CDR3 here is CAWSVRQGATFFPKNIQYF. CDR3 in DNA: TGTGCCTGGAGTGTCAGACAGGGGGCGACGTTTTTTCCCAAAAACATTCAGTACTTC. Full variable domain (outside the CDR3, taken from reference TRBV30 and TRBJ2-4): SQTIHQWPATLVQPVGSPLSLECTVEGTSNPNLYWYRQAAGRGLQLLFYSVGIGQISSEVPQNLSASRPQDRQFILSSKKLLLSDSGFYLCAWSVRQGATFFPKNIQYFGAGTRLSVL.

The chain carries TRBV29-1 and TRBJ2-7; TRBD1 is a possible D gene (5 bases). CDR3 size: 13 residues. V gave up 2 bases and J gave up 2 bases, with 10 bases separating them. Per the germline V gene, CDR1 is SQVTM and CDR2 is ANQGSEA. DNA for the CDR3: TGCAGCGTTGAATTGGACACGACCTACGAGCAGTACTTC. Protein sequence: CSVELDTTYEQYF.

About this clone: One end of the junction varies from germline; a read error may be responsible. The CDR3, as DNA: TGTGCCAGCAGATTATCCCTCGCGGGTAATTGGAACACCGGGGAGCTGTTTTTT. Protein: CASRLSLAGNWNTGELFF. The chain recombines TRBV28 with TRBJ2-2; D is possibly TRBD2 (5 bases). The CDR3 is made up of 18 amino acids. CDR1 is MDHEN and CDR2 is SYDVKM in the germline V gene.

V and J are TRBV19 and TRBJ1-2; D gene uncertain. CDR1 and CDR2 (germline): LNHDA, SQIVND (reference sequence). Trimming took off 3 bases at V and 0 bases at J, with 5 bases between the two ends. This CDR3 is 13 amino acids long. As DNA, the CDR3 is TGTGCCAGTAGTATCGAGACTAACTATGGCTACACCTTC. Amino acids: CASSIETNYGYTF. The whole variable domain, remainder taken from reference TRBV19 and TRBJ1-2, is DGGITQSPKYLFRKEGQNVTLSCEQNLNHDAMYWYRQDPGQGLRLIYYSQIVNDFQKGDIAEGYSVSREKKESFPLTVTSAQKNPTAFYLCASSIETNYGYTFGSGTRLTVV.

J is TRBJ1-5 and V is TRBV19; D gene unclear. The germline V and J ends were trimmed by 2 bases and 0 bases, with 11 bases remaining between them. CDR3 length: 16 amino acids. From germline, CDR1 is LNHDA and CDR2 SQIVND (reference sequence). CDR3 in amino acids: CASSIPGYYSNQPQHF. The CDR3 bases are TGTGCCAGTAGTATACCAGGATATTATAGCAATCAGCCCCAGCATTTT.

The rearrangement joins TRBV6-1 to TRBJ2-1; 7 positions match TRBD2. V lost 4 bases to trimming and J lost 9 bases; unmatched junction nucleotides: 6. Germline CDR1 is MNHNS and CDR2 is SASEGT. This CDR3 has 13 amino acids. The CDR3 DNA follows: TGTGCCAGCAGTGCAGGACTAGAAGGTGAGCAGTTCTTC. Translating gives CASSAGLEGEQFF.

The J gene is TRBJ1-1, the V gene TRBV19; a possible D gene is TRBD1 (5 bases). Germline V gene sequence: CDR1 LNHDA, CDR2 SQIVND (reference sequence). The CDR3 runs to 17 residues. The V end lost 7 bases, the J end lost 1 base, and 22 bases lay between the germline ends. CDR3 DNA: TGTGCCAGTATCCCCCGAGGCAGGGAGGTTGGGAACACTGAAGCTTTCTTT. Translation: CASIPRGREVGNTEAFF. Looking up the rest from reference TRBV19 and TRBJ1-1 gives the full variable domain: DGGITQSPKYLFRKEGQNVTLSCEQNLNHDAMYWYRQDPGQGLRLIYYSQIVNDFQKGDIAEGYSVSREKKESFPLTVTSAQKNPTAFYLCASIPRGREVGNTEAFFGQGTRLTVV.

The CDR3 bases are TGTGCCAGCAGTCCGACTAGTCCGGATGAGCAGTTCTTC. Encoded protein: CASSPTSPDEQFF. This chain joins TRBV28 and TRBJ2-1, with D maybe TRBD2 (6 bases). Trimming shortened V by 5 bases and J by 8 bases, and 13 bases separated the two germline ends. CDR3 length: 13 residues. The germline gives CDR1 MDHEN, CDR2 SYDVKM.

This chain uses TRBV5-1 with TRBJ2-5; D may be TRBD1 (6 bases). Trimming stripped 4 bases from V and 5 bases from J, with 15 bases between. Per the germline V gene, CDR1 is SGHRS and CDR2 is YFSETQ. The CDR3 runs 14 residues. The CDR3 DNA is TGCGCCAGCAGCATATACGGACAGATGGAGACCCAGTACTTC. Translated: CASSIYGQMETQYF. Filled out from reference TRBV5-1 and TRBJ2-5, the complete variable domain reads KAGVTQTPRYLIKTRGQQVTLSCSPISGHRSVSWYQQTPGQGLQFLFEYFSETQRNKGNFPGRFSGRQFSNSRSEMNVSTLELGDSALYLCASSIYGQMETQYFGPGTRLLVL.

This clone has only one observation. V and J are TRBV30 and TRBJ2-7, with TRBD1 as a possible D gene (6 bases). Germline loops: CDR1 GTSNPN, CDR2 SVGIG (reference sequence). The CDR3 has 14 amino acids. Trimming shortened V by 1 base and J by 1 base, and 11 bases separated the two germline ends. CDR3 sequence (DNA): TGTGCCTGGAGTGCATGGACAGATTCCTACGAGCAGTACTTC. Its translation is CAWSAWTDSYEQYF.

The chain joins TRBV5-6 to TRBJ1-2, with a weak D call TRBD1 (5 bases). The CDR3 length is 16 residues. Germline V gives CDR1 SGHDT, CDR2 YYEEEE. V was shortened by 3 bases and J by 0 bases, with 15 bases between the two germline ends. As DNA, the CDR3 is TGTGCCAGCAGCTCCGGAGCGACAGAAGCTAACTATGGCTACACCTTC. It is translated as CASSSGATEANYGYTF.

The genes are TRBV25-1 and TRBJ2-2, with D maybe TRBD1 (5 bases). CDR3 size: 13 residues. Trimming pared 6 bases from V and 0 bases from J, leaving 5 bases between. CDR1 MGHDK and CDR2 SYGVNS come from the germline V gene. The CDR3 spells CASRTANTGELFF. In DNA form, the CDR3 reads TGTGCCAGCAGGACAGCGAACACCGGGGAGCTGTTTTTT.

V and J are TRBV5-1 and TRBJ1-1, with a weak D call TRBD1 (5 bases). The length of the CDR3 is 14 residues. From germline, CDR1 is SGHRS and CDR2 YFSETQ. Trimming removed 2 bases from V and 1 base from J, with 9 bases in between. The CDR3 loop reads CASSLGHSNTEAFF. Here the CDR3 DNA reads TGCGCCAGCAGCTTAGGACATTCGAACACTGAAGCTTTCTTT.

The chain is built from TRBV7-6 and TRBJ1-1, with TRBD1 matching 10 bases. This CDR3 has 16 amino acids. Trimming at V came to 3 bases and at J to 2 bases, leaving 6 bases not matched to a gene. CDR1 SGHVS and CDR2 FNYEAQ come from the germline V gene. Written as DNA, the CDR3 is TGTGCCAGCAGCTTCCGGACAGGGGGGACCAACACTGAAGCTTTCTTT. Translating it yields CASSFRTGGTNTEAFF. The full variable domain, with the rest looked up from reference TRBV7-6 and TRBJ1-1, is GAGVSQSPRYKVTKRGQDVALRCDPISGHVSLYWYRQALGQGPEFLTYFNYEAQQDKSGLPNDRFSAERPEGSISTLTIQRTEQRDSAMYRCASSFRTGGTNTEAFFGQGTRLTVV.